The TCR beta chain under discussion was sequenced for a study of blood T cells in healthy people across ages. General study points: It was held that diversity estimates obtained from one million T cells represented underestimates.

Combining a sample-barcoded 5' primer with a J-beta primer mix, a second PCR ran for 7 to 11 cycles. MiXCR was run by TCRdb on the 5' RACE reads, yielding one entry per CDR3 protein. Among about 800,000 distinct CDR3 sequences listed, 25% were seen once. As concerns this clonotype: Its cognate antigen is unknown.

The V gene's germline CDR1 is MDHEN and CDR2 SYDVKM. The CDR3 runs 14 residues. V dropped 8 bases and J dropped 5 bases, with 19 bases sitting between them. The sample was also reused in another study, on T cells of mothers and their children. From that paper: Mothers yielded over 10 million CDR3 reads, children about 3 million each. Nobody spotted any persistent microchimeric T cell clones.

The chain is built from TRBV28 and TRBJ2-7, with a possible D match to TRBD1 (5 bases). Material for sequencing was blood. The TCR sequence derives from a boy aged 5-17 years in good health. The CDR3, as DNA: TGTGCCAGCTTCCCATTAAGGCAGGGCCACGAGCAGTACTTC. This sequence encodes CASFPLRQGHEQYF.